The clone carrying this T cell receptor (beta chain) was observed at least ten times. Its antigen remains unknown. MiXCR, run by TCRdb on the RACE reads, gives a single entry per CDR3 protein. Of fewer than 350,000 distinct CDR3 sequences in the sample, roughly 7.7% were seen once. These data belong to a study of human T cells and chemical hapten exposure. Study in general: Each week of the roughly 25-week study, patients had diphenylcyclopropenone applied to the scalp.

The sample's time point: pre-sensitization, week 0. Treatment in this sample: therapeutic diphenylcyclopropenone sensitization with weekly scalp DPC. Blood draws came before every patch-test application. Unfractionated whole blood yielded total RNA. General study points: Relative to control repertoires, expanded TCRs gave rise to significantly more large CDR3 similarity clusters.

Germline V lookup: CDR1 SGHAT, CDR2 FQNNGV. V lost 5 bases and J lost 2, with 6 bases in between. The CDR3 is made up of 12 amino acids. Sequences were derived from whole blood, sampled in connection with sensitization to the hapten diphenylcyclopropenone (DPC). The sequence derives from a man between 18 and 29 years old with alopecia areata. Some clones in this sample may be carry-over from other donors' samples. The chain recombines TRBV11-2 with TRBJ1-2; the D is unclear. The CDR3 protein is CASSQDNYGYTF. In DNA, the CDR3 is TGTGCCAGCAGCCAGGACAACTATGGCTACACCTTC. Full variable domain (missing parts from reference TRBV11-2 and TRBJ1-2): EAGVAQSPRYKIIEKRQSVAFWCNPISGHATLYWYQQILGQGPKLLIQFQNNGVVDDSQLPKDRFSAERLKGVDSTLKIQPAKLEDSAVYLCASSQDNYGYTFGSGTRLTVV.